These 20 T cell receptor beta chains were all obtained from the same sample, sequenced in a study of Ad26.COV2.S vaccination and SARS-CoV-2 variants. This sample's treatment: approximately 18 received Ad26.COV2.S at low or high dose, single or two shots; about 5 received placebo; per-sample allocation not given. Specimens were obtained on day 63 following the first vaccine or placebo injection. Profiled with immunoSEQ multiplex PCR; TCRdb holds only in-frame clones, not every one. Among a few hundred thousand clones, about nine tenths were seen once, and the ten largest hold about 12%. This specimen was peripheral blood, taken in a trial of Ad26.COV2.S vaccine versus placebo. These receptors all stem from a person between 18 and 59 years old who received the Ad26.COV2.S COVID-19 vaccine or a placebo.

The chain has TRBV5-1 and TRBJ2-7; 7 positions match TRBD2. Germline CDR1 reads SGHRS; CDR2 reads YFSETQ. V shed 4 bases and J 5 bases; nucleotides not matched to a gene: 12. The CDR3 has 15 residues. For the CDR3, the DNA is TGCGCCAGCAGCGGAACTAGGGACTACACAAACGAGCAGTACTTC. This sequence encodes CASSGTRDYTNEQYF.

The chain uses TRBV4-1 and TRBJ1-1, with a tentative D call TRBD1 (6 bases). The germline gives CDR1 MGHRA, CDR2 YSYEKL. The CDR3 has 15 amino acids. The ends were cut back, 6 bases at V and 3 bases at J, with 17 bases in the middle. DNA of the CDR3: TGCGCCAGCAGGGAAATACAGGGTCGCTACACTGAAGCTTTCTTT. It codes for CASREIQGRYTEAFF.

This clone was observed a single time. The chain combines TRBV7-8 with TRBJ1-1; D might be TRBD1 (6 bases). Per germline, CDR1 SGHVS and CDR2 FQNEAQ. CDR3 length: 13 residues. V lost 4 bases and J 3 bases, leaving 9 bases between the germline ends. This chain's CDR3 is CASSSYRDTEAFF. CDR3 DNA: TGTGCCAGCAGCTCCTACAGGGACACTGAAGCTTTCTTT.

V and J are TRBV20-1 and TRBJ2-1; tentative D call: TRBD2 (6 bases). This CDR3 is 14 amino acids long. Trimming took off 3 bases at V and 6 bases at J, with 15 bases between the two ends. The germline gives CDR1 DFQATT, CDR2 SNEGSKA (reference sequence). For the CDR3, the DNA is TGCAGTGCTAGTCCTACGACTAGTATCAATGAGCAGTTCTTC. It encodes CSASPTTSINEQFF.

The V call is TRBV29-1, the J call TRBJ2-6, with 7 bases matching TRBD2. CDR1 and CDR2 (germline): SQVTM, ANQGSEA. This CDR3 is 16 amino acids long. Trimming cost V 7 bases and J 0 bases; bases outside gene matches: 9. The CDR3 DNA follows: TGCAGCGCGGGGGGAGACTTCCTCTCTGGGGCCAACGTCCTGACTTTC. Residues: CSAGGDFLSGANVLTF.

J is TRBJ2-7 and V is TRBV18, with D possibly being TRBD1 (6 bases). V was clipped by 2 bases and J by 7 bases, with 12 bases between them. The CDR3 is 13 residues long. The germline V gene has CDR1 KGHSH and CDR2 LQKENI. DNA for the CDR3: TGTGCCAGCTCACCATGGACAGCTCAAGAGCAGTACTTC. Encoded protein: CASSPWTAQEQYF. Full variable domain (outside the CDR3, taken from reference TRBV18 and TRBJ2-7): NAGVMQNPRHLVRRRGQEARLRCSPMKGHSHVYWYRQLPEEGLKFMVYLQKENIIDESGMPKERFSAEFPKEGPSILRIQQVVRGDSAAYFCASSPWTAQEQYFGPGTRLTVT.

J is TRBJ1-1 and V is TRBV30; D is uncertain. This CDR3 contains 15 residues. The germline V and J ends were trimmed by 5 bases and 2 bases, with 18 bases remaining between them. CDR1 is GTSNPN, CDR2 SVGIG, per germline (reference sequence). In DNA, the CDR3 is TGTGCCTGGGGGCACCCCCCTCCGATTAACACTGAAGCTTTCTTT. This sequence encodes CAWGHPPPINTEAFF.

V is TRBV19 and J is TRBJ2-2; D uncertain. In germline, CDR1 is LNHDA, CDR2 SQIVND (reference sequence). The CDR3 is 13 amino acids. With 4 bases removed from V and 3 bases from J, the gap between germline ends came to 6 bases. CDR3 nucleotide sequence: TGTGCCAGTAGTAACCGGGACACCGGGGAGCTGTTTTTT. Encoded protein: CASSNRDTGELFF.

In DNA form, the CDR3 reads TGTGCCAGCAGGAGGGACGCCTACGAGCAGTACTTC. Protein product: CASRRDAYEQYF. The rearrangement joins TRBV2 to TRBJ2-7; D may match TRBD1 or TRBD2 (5 bases each). Trimming removed 6 bases from V and 2 bases from J, with 8 bases in between. The CDR3 runs 12 residues. Germline lookup yields CDR1 SNHLY and CDR2 FYNNEI.

This chain links TRBV7-8 with TRBJ2-5, with 9 bases that match TRBD2. Germline CDR1 SGHVS, CDR2 FQNEAQ. V shed 4 bases, J shed 9 bases, and the junction held 24 bases outside the gene matches. CDR3 length: 19 amino acids. The DNA of the CDR3 is TGTGCCAGCAGCTCCTTGGCGGGAGGGAGTTCCCCCTTGTATGTGTCCCAGTACTTC. It is translated as CASSSLAGGSSPLYVSQYF.

J is TRBJ2-1 and V is TRBV5-1; D gene uncertain. This CDR3 spans 14 amino acids. The V gene lost 0 bases and the J gene lost 15 bases, with 19 bases spanning the gap. Germline V gene data show CDR1 as SGHRS and CDR2 as YFSETQ. The CDR3 loop reads CASSLAGTGPTWFF. The CDR3 DNA reads TGCGCCAGCAGCTTGGCAGGCACGGGCCCGACTTGGTTCTTC.

This rearrangement joins TRBV2 to TRBJ1-4, with 9 bases identical to TRBD1. This CDR3 spans 16 amino acids. Germline loops: CDR1 SNHLY, CDR2 FYNNEI. The ends lost 7 bases at V and 5 bases at J; junction bases unmatched: 11. The CDR3 DNA reads as TGTGCCAGCATAATATCTGCTGGGACAGGGAATGAAAAACTGTTTTTT. It encodes CASIISAGTGNEKLFF. Full variable domain (missing parts from reference TRBV2 and TRBJ1-4): EPEVTQTPSHQVTQMGQEVILRCVPISNHLYFYWYRQILGQKVEFLVSFYNNEISEKSEIFDDQFSVERPDGSNFTLKIRSTKLEDSAMYFCASIISAGTGNEKLFFGSGTQLSVL.

This clone was seen just once. The gene calls are TRBV18 and TRBJ1-3; D is perhaps TRBD1 (5 bases). V lost 3 bases and J 0 bases, leaving 9 bases between the germline ends. The CDR3 has 15 residues. Germline assignment: CDR1 KGHSH and CDR2 LQKENI. CDR3 coding DNA: TGTGCCAGCTCACCCAGGGAGGTCTCTGGAAACACCATATATTTT. This encodes CASSPREVSGNTIYF.

V and J are TRBV21-1 and TRBJ2-4. TRBV21-1 is marked as a pseudogene. CDR3 length: 22 amino acids. The CDR3 spells CASSKVSGAARFRILAKNIQYF. The CDR3 nucleotides are TGTGCCAGCAGCAAAGTTTCGGGGGCAGCCAGATTTAGAATACTAGCCAAAAACATTCAGTACTTC.

In this sample, this clone turned up once. This rearrangement joins TRBV4-1 to TRBJ2-7, with TRBD2 matching 8 bases. Germline CDR1 MGHRA, CDR2 YSYEKL. The ends lost 0 bases at V and 2 bases at J; junction bases unmatched: 9. CDR3 length equals 17 residues. This CDR3 reads CASSQDHWSGSPYEQYF. CDR3 nucleotides: TGCGCCAGCAGCCAAGATCACTGGAGCGGGAGTCCCTACGAGCAGTACTTC.

The chain couples TRBV2 to TRBJ2-7, with no clear D. Trimming removed 5 bases at V and 3 bases at J, with 14 bases between. CDR1 is SNHLY, CDR2 FYNNEI, per germline. There are 14 residues in the CDR3. The CDR3 coding sequence is TGTGCCAGCAGTTATGGACGGATTAACTACGAGCAGTACTTC. Translating it yields CASSYGRINYEQYF.

The CDR3 spells CASSLAPGQGFETQYF. The CDR3 nucleotides read TGTGCCAGCAGCTTAGCCCCGGGACAGGGGTTTGAGACCCAGTACTTC. V usage is TRBV7-2 and J usage is TRBJ2-5, with 10 bases that match TRBD1. The CDR3 runs 16 residues. V shed 0 bases and J 5 bases; nucleotides not matched to a gene: 6. Per the germline V gene, CDR1 is SGHTA and CDR2 is FQGNSA. Looking up the rest from reference TRBV7-2 and TRBJ2-5 gives the full variable domain: GAGVSQSPSNKVTEKGKDVELRCDPISGHTALYWYRQSLGQGLEFLIYFQGNSAPDKSGLPSDRFSAERTGGSVSTLTIQRTQQEDSAVYLCASSLAPGQGFETQYFGPGTRLLVL.

The chain employs TRBV29-1 and TRBJ1-4; perhaps TRBD1 as D (5 bases). CDR1 is SQVTM and CDR2 is ANQGSEA in the germline V gene. This CDR3 is 13 amino acids long. The V end was cut by 6 bases, the J end by 4 bases, with 12 bases between. This CDR3 is CSVGGEYNEKLFF. The CDR3 coding sequence is TGCAGCGTCGGAGGGGAGTATAATGAAAAACTGTTTTTT.

The chain carries TRBV5-1 and TRBJ2-7; D not certain. V was cut by 0 bases and J by 3 bases, with 7 bases left in between. In germline, CDR1 is SGHRS, CDR2 YFSETQ. The CDR3 is made up of 13 amino acids. CDR3 region: CASSLGFGYEQYF. CDR3 nucleotide sequence: TGCGCCAGCAGCTTGGGATTTGGCTACGAGCAGTACTTC.

The chain is built from TRBV7-2 and TRBJ1-1; a weak D match, TRBD1 (5 bases). The V end was cut by 5 bases, the J end by 5 bases, with 18 bases between. The CDR3 sequence is 15 residues long. Germline CDR1 SGHTA, CDR2 FQGNSA. CDR3 sequence: CASSPQASQGTEAFF. The CDR3 DNA reads TGTGCCAGCAGCCCACAGGCTTCTCAGGGAACTGAAGCTTTCTTT.